This T cell receptor (beta chain) was profiled in a study of cytomegalovirus exposure and HLA in healthy donors. This CDR3 spans 13 amino acids. Trimming removed 3 bases at V and 5 bases at J, with 10 bases between. Germline CDR1 is MNHEY and CDR2 is SVGAGI. Measured with immunoSEQ multiplex PCR; TCRdb has only the in-frame clones, and not every one. The sample includes under 200,000 clones, about 89% of them seen just once. Note on this clone: What it binds is unknown.

Findings and caveats of the study: According to a subsequent analysis, TCR clusters from the first cohort were inclined to appear together in the 110 or so validation repertoires. Reported performance of the classifier showed diagnosis of cytomegalovirus status with high specificity and sensitivity. The study designated about 180 TCR beta chains cytomegalovirus-associated.

V is TRBV6-5 and J is TRBJ1-2; no firm D call. The specimen sequenced was PBMCs. This clonotype was obtained from a young woman in good health and CMV-seropositive. Here the CDR3 reads CASSYGSLYGYTF. CDR3 bases: TGTGCCAGCAGTTATGGGAGTTTATATGGCTACACCTTC.